The 25 T cell receptor beta chains reported below all come from one sample, sequenced in a study of blood T cell repertoires in COVID-19. Some clones are missing from TCRdb's copy, which holds only in-frame ones; the method was immunoSEQ multiplex PCR. The sample has 150,000 to 200,000 clones; around 90% are singletons. What was sequenced was peripheral blood. The receptor source for this set is a man aged 45-65 years with acute or convalescent COVID-19.

In regard to this clone: The sample carries other DNA sequences with the same CDR3. V gene TRBV7-6 combines with J gene TRBJ1-5, with D possibly being TRBD1 (6 bases). V was pared by 4 bases and J by 3 bases, with 10 bases between. This CDR3 spans 14 amino acids. From germline, CDR1 is SGHVS and CDR2 FNYEAQ. CDR3 residues: CASSSTGYNQPQHF. The DNA of the CDR3 is TGTGCCAGCAGCTCGACAGGTTACAATCAGCCCCAGCATTTT.

The chain is built from TRBV12-3 or TRBV12-4 and TRBJ1-5; D may be TRBD1 (6 bases). This CDR3 is built from 13 residues. Deletions cut 6 bases from V and 6 bases from J, with 12 bases between. Here the CDR3 reads CASRGQGSQPQHF. The CDR3 coding sequence is TGTGCCAGCAGGGGCCAGGGGAGTCAGCCCCAGCATTTT.

V and J are TRBV11-2 and TRBJ2-1; TRBD2 agrees at 8 bases. Germline V gene data show CDR1 as SGHAT and CDR2 as FQNNGV. The CDR3 runs 11 residues. Trimming cost V 7 bases and J 9 bases; bases outside gene matches: 2. CDR3 DNA: TGTGCCAGCAATAGCGGGGTTGAGCAGTTCTTC. Its translation is CASNSGVEQFF. The full variable domain, completed using reference TRBV11-2 and TRBJ2-1, is EAGVAQSPRYKIIEKRQSVAFWCNPISGHATLYWYQQILGQGPKLLIQFQNNGVVDDSQLPKDRFSAERLKGVDSTLKIQPAKLEDSAVYLCASNSGVEQFFGPGTRLTVL.

The CDR3, as DNA: TGTGCCAGCAGTGAAGTGGGACAGGGGTTGGAGACCCAGTACTTC. It specifies CASSEVGQGLETQYF. The chain combines TRBV6-1 with TRBJ2-5; TRBD1 aligns across 10 bases. Per germline, CDR1 MNHNS and CDR2 SASEGT. The V segment lost 1 base and the J segment 5 bases; nucleotides outside the gene matches: 4. There are 15 residues in the CDR3.

The gene calls are TRBV28 and TRBJ1-5; 9 nucleotides match TRBD1. From germline, CDR1 is MDHEN and CDR2 SYDVKM. The CDR3 is made up of 15 amino acids. The junction had 4 bases not matched to a gene; V was cut back by 4 bases and J by 3 bases. The CDR3: CASSSRDRVNQPQHF. DNA of the CDR3: TGTGCCAGCAGTTCTCGGGACAGGGTCAATCAGCCCCAGCATTTT.

CDR3 protein: CASSLPGGAYYEQYF. The DNA for the CDR3 is TGTGCCAGCAGCCTCCCGGGGGGCGCATACTACGAGCAGTACTTC. This chain links TRBV3-1 (or the pseudogene TRBV3-2) with TRBJ2-7; D possibly corresponds to TRBD2 (7 bases). Per the germline V gene, CDR1 is LGHDT and CDR2 is YNNKEL (reference sequence). The CDR3 length is 15 residues. The V and J ends lost 4 bases and 3 bases respectively, with 16 bases between them.

This clone has just one count. The V gene is TRBV5-4, the J gene TRBJ2-3; 9 bases are a match to TRBD2. Trimming at V came to 4 bases and at J to 4 bases, leaving 13 bases not matched to a gene. CDR1 and CDR2 from the germline V gene are SGHNT and YYREEE (reference sequence). This CDR3 has 17 amino acids. CDR3 residues: CASSLRSSGSTADTQYF. CDR3 DNA: TGTGCCAGCAGCCTGAGAAGTAGCGGGAGTACAGCAGATACGCAGTATTTT. Full variable domain (remainder filled in from reference TRBV5-4 and TRBJ2-3): ETGVTQSPTHLIKTRGQQVTLRCSSQSGHNTVSWYQQALGQGPQFIFQYYREEENGRGNFPPRFSGLQFPNYSSELNVNALELDDSALYLCASSLRSSGSTADTQYFGPGTRLTVL.

The chain has TRBV7-9 and TRBJ2-5; D not certain. The CDR3 covers 14 residues. The V and J ends lost 2 bases and 1 base respectively, with 8 bases between them. Germline loops: CDR1 SEHNR, CDR2 FQNEAQ (reference sequence). The CDR3 region is CASSLLAVQETQYF. The CDR3, as DNA: TGTGCCAGCAGCTTACTCGCGGTCCAAGAGACCCAGTACTTC.

V and J are TRBV7-9 and TRBJ2-2; D perhaps matches TRBD1 (5 bases). Germline CDR1 reads SEHNR; CDR2 reads FQNEAQ (reference sequence). Trimming pared 2 bases from V and 4 bases from J, leaving 11 bases between. The CDR3 sequence is 15 residues long. The CDR3 coding sequence is TGTGCCAGCAGCTTAAAGGGGATCGGCACCGGGGAGCTGTTTTTT. Translating it yields CASSLKGIGTGELFF.

This clone was seen just once. The V call is TRBV7-2, the J call TRBJ2-5, with 7 bases aligning to TRBD1. The trim removed 5 bases at V and 5 bases at J, leaving 5 bases unmatched. The V gene's germline CDR1 is SGHTA and CDR2 FQGNSA. CDR3 length: 13 amino acids. In nucleotides, the CDR3 is TGTGCCAGCAGCCAAGGGACAGTGGAGACCCAGTACTTC. Its translation is CASSQGTVETQYF.

The DNA for the CDR3 is TGTGCCAGCAGTTTGCGAACAGGGACAACTAACTATGGCTACACCTTC. It translates to CASSLRTGTTNYGYTF. The J gene is TRBJ1-2, the V gene TRBV28; D may be TRBD1 (6 bases). The CDR3 totals 16 residues. V gave up 3 bases and J gave up 0 bases, with 14 bases separating them. Per germline, CDR1 MDHEN and CDR2 SYDVKM.

This chain connects TRBV5-8 to TRBJ1-2; D may be TRBD1 (5 bases). CDR3 size: 16 residues. The V gene lost 0 bases and the J gene lost 0 bases, with 12 bases spanning the gap. Per the germline V gene, CDR1 is SGHTS and CDR2 is YDEGEE. The CDR3 reads CASSLAGTGTNYGYTF. DNA for the CDR3: TGTGCCAGCAGCTTGGCCGGTACAGGAACTAACTATGGCTACACCTTC. The full variable domain, completed using reference TRBV5-8 and TRBJ1-2, is EAGVTQSPTHLIKTRGQQATLRCSPISGHTSVYWYQQALGLGLQFLLWYDEGEERNRGNFPPRFSGRQFPNYSSELNVNALELEDSALYLCASSLAGTGTNYGYTFGSGTRLTVV.

This CDR3 is CASGLQNYGYTF. The DNA for the CDR3 is TGTGCTAGTGGTTTGCAAAACTATGGCTACACCTTC. The chain joins TRBV12-5 to TRBJ1-2; D is uncertain. CDR1 and CDR2 (germline): LGHNT, FRNRAP. Trimming pared 2 bases from V and 2 bases from J, leaving 3 bases between. The CDR3 consists of 12 residues.

The V and J genes are TRBV6-2 or TRBV6-3 and TRBJ1-5, with D perhaps matching TRBD1 (5 bases). Germline values: CDR1 MNHEY, CDR2 SVGEGT. The CDR3 spans 15 residues. The germline V and J ends were trimmed by 2 bases and 3 bases, with 11 bases remaining between them. Here the CDR3 reads CASSYQGWVNQPQHF. The CDR3 DNA is TGTGCCAGCAGTTACCAGGGTTGGGTCAATCAGCCCCAGCATTTT.

This clone was found once. For the CDR3, the DNA is TGTGCCAGCAGCCCGACAGGGGGGTCCCAAGAGACCCAGTACTTC. It is translated as CASSPTGGSQETQYF. The chain recombines TRBV6-5 with TRBJ2-5, with 9 positions matching TRBD1. The CDR3 consists of 15 residues. CDR1 is MNHEY and CDR2 is SVGAGI in the germline V gene. Trimming at V came to 6 bases and at J to 1 base, leaving 6 bases not matched to a gene.

The V call is TRBV15, the J call TRBJ2-3; 8 bases match TRBD2. CDR1 and CDR2 from the germline V gene are LNHNV and YYDKDF (reference sequence). V lost 8 bases, J lost 4 bases, and 11 bases stayed unmatched. CDR3 length: 15 amino acids. The CDR3 nucleotides are TGTGCCACCCACCGGAGCGGGGGAACACCAGATACGCAGTATTTT. Translating gives CATHRSGGTPDTQYF.

The chain joins TRBV7-9 to TRBJ2-2; D is undetermined. V gave up 1 base and J gave up 1 base, with 10 bases separating them. Germline V CDR1 and CDR2: SEHNR, FQNEAQ (reference sequence). This CDR3 is built from 16 residues. The CDR3, as DNA: TGTGCCAGCAGCTTAGGCTCCCCGGGGAACACCGGGGAGCTGTTTTTT. It is translated as CASSLGSPGNTGELFF.

The rearrangement links TRBV11-1 to TRBJ1-4; 7 nucleotides agree with TRBD1. CDR1 is SGHAT, CDR2 FQDESV, per germline (reference sequence). This CDR3 contains 13 residues. V dropped 4 bases and J dropped 6; count of bases not matched to a gene: 2. CDR3: CASSWDSYEKLFF. The CDR3 coding sequence is TGTGCCAGCAGCTGGGACAGCTATGAAAAACTGTTTTTT.

The V gene is TRBV7-2, the J gene TRBJ2-3, with D possibly matching TRBD2 (5 bases). The length of the CDR3 is 16 residues. The V end was cut by 2 bases, the J end by 0 bases, with 12 bases between. Germline assignment: CDR1 SGHTA and CDR2 FQGNSA. CDR3 in DNA: TGTGCCAGCAGCTTAAACGGGGTCCCTAGCACAGATACGCAGTATTTT. This codes for CASSLNGVPSTDTQYF.

The V gene is TRBV5-1, the J gene TRBJ2-5; TRBD2 agrees at 15 bases. The germline V gene encodes CDR1 SGHRS and CDR2 YFSETQ. The J segment lost 1 base and the V segment lost 4 bases, leaving 5 bases of the junction unmatched. This CDR3 region has 17 residues. The CDR3 loop reads CASSLGLAGGFQETQYF. As DNA, the CDR3 is TGCGCCAGCAGCCTGGGACTAGCGGGGGGATTCCAAGAGACCCAGTACTTC.

The rearrangement uses TRBV9 and TRBJ2-7; D call uncertain. Germline CDR1 SGDLS, CDR2 YYNGEE. V was clipped by 0 bases and J by 0 bases, with 10 bases between them. This CDR3 spans 15 amino acids. The CDR3 sequence is CASSVAGDVSYEQYF. The DNA for the CDR3 is TGTGCCAGCAGCGTAGCTGGAGACGTCTCCTACGAGCAGTACTTC.

The V call is TRBV28, the J call TRBJ1-4, with TRBD1 matching 8 bases. The CDR3 spans 15 residues. The V gene's germline CDR1 is MDHEN and CDR2 SYDVKM. Trimming removed 5 bases from V and 7 bases from J; junction bases left unmatched: 9. In DNA, the CDR3 is TGTGCCAGCAGTGCCCCCGGGACAGGTGTTGAAAAACTGTTTTTT. It specifies CASSAPGTGVEKLFF.

This sequence joins TRBV6-6 and TRBJ2-7, with D possibly being TRBD2 (6 bases). CDR3 length: 16 amino acids. Germline V gives CDR1 MNHNY, CDR2 SVGAGI (reference sequence). Between the trimmed V and J ends, which lost 4 bases and 0 bases, there was a span of 16 bases. Here the CDR3 reads CASSSRPGESSYEQYV. CDR3 bases: TGTGCCAGCAGTTCCCGTCCGGGGGAGAGCTCCTACGAGCAGTACGTC.

This rearrangement joins TRBV3-1 (or the pseudogene TRBV3-2) to TRBJ1-1; D is perhaps TRBD1 (6 bases). CDR1 and CDR2 (germline): LGHDT, YNNKEL (reference sequence). The CDR3 has 17 amino acids. V was shortened by 0 bases and J by 1 base, with 15 bases between the two germline ends. CDR3 in amino acids: CASSQEEGGTKNTEAFF. The CDR3 DNA reads TGTGCCAGCAGCCAAGAAGAGGGGGGGACCAAGAACACTGAAGCTTTCTTT.

As concerns this clone: Other DNA sequences within the sample encode an identical CDR3. V gene TRBV19 combines with J gene TRBJ1-4; 8 bases fit TRBD1. The CDR3 length is 14 residues. The V and J ends lost 3 bases and 8 bases, in that order; junction bases with no gene match: 5. CDR1 and CDR2 (germline): LNHDA, SQIVND (reference sequence). For the CDR3, the DNA is TGTGCCAGTAGTATTGGACAGGGTACGGAAAAACTGTTTTTT. It encodes CASSIGQGTEKLFF.